The clone carrying this T cell receptor (beta chain) was recorded at least ten times. Its cognate antigen is unknown. TCRdb used MiXCR to reprocess the reads, holding one entry per CDR3 protein. The table lists fewer than 350,000 distinct CDR3 sequences, roughly 16% of them singletons, with more than 10% in the top ten. The data are from a study of T cell repertoires in cytomegalovirus infection. Study-wide context: Matching HLA type and CMV infection were both indicated by public TCR beta signatures.

With 6 bases removed from V and 2 bases from J, the gap between germline ends came to 17 bases. Germline V lookup: CDR1 DFQATT, CDR2 SNEGSKA (reference sequence). The CDR3 loop spans 15 amino acids. Overall study results and limits: Pooled public TCR beta family frequency picked out CMV carriers with the relevant HLA.

This clonotype was sampled from a human donor in good health (CMV status not recorded). Some clones in this sample may be carry-over from other donors' samples. The chain joins TRBV20-1 to TRBJ2-4; D is unclear. Input material: PBMCs. As DNA, the CDR3 is TGCAGTGCGACCCCGAGACCTGGGTCCAAAAACATTCAGTACTTC. This codes for CSATPRPGSKNIQYF.